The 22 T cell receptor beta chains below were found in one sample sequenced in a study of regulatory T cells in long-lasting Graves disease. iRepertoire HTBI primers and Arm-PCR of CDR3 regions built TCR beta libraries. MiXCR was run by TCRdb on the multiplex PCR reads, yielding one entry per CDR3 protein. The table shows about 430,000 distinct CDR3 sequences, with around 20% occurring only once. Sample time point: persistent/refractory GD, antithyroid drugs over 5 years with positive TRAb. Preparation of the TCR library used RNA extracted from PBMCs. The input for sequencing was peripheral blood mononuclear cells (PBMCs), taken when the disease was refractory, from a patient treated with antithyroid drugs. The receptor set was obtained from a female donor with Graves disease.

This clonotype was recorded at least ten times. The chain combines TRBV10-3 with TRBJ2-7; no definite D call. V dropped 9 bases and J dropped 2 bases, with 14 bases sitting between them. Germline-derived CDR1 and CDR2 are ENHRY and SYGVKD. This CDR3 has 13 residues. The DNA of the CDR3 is TGTGCCATGGCTGGCGATCCGCCCTACGAGCAGTACTTC. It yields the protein CAMAGDPPYEQYF.

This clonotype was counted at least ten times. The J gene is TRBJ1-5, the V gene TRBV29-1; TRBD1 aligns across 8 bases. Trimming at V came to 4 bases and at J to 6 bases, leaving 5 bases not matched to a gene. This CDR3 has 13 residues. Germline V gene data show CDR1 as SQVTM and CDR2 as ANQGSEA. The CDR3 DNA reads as TGCAGCGTTGTCACCACAGGGGGTCAGCCCCAGCATTTT. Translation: CSVVTTGGQPQHF.

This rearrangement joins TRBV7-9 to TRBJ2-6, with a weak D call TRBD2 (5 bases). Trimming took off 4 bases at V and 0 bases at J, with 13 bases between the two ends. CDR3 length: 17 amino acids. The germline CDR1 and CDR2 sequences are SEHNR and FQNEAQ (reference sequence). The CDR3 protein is CASSSGEGSSGANVLTF. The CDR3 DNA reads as TGTGCCAGCAGCTCGGGTGAGGGATCCTCTGGGGCCAACGTCCTGACTTTC.

CDR3 protein: CASSEDLREETQYF. The DNA for the CDR3 is TGTGCCAGCAGTGAAGATTTGCGGGAAGAGACCCAGTACTTC. The V call is TRBV2, the J call TRBJ2-5, with a possible D match to TRBD2 (5 bases). Trimming shortened V by 1 base and J by 3 bases, and 9 bases separated the two germline ends. Germline loops: CDR1 SNHLY, CDR2 FYNNEI. The CDR3 runs 14 residues.

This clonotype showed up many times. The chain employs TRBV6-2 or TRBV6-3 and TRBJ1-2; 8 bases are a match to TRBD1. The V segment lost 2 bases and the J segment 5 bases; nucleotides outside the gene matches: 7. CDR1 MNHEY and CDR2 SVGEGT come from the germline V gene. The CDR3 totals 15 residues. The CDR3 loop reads CASSYTGTGPYGYTF. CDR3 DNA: TGTGCCAGCAGTTACACCGGGACAGGTCCTTATGGCTACACCTTC.

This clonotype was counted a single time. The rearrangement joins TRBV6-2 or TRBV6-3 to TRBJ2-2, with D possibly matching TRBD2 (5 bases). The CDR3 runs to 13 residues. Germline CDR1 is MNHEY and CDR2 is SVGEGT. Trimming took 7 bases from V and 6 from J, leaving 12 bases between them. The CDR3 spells CASTSRGSGELFF. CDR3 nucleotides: TGTGCCAGCACCTCAAGAGGGTCCGGGGAGCTGTTTTTT.

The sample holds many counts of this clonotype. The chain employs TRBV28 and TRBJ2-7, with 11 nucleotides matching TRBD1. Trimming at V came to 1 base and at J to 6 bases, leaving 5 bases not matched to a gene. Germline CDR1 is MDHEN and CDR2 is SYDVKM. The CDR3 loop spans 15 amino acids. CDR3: CASSLYPGQGGEQYF. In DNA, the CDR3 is TGTGCCAGCAGTTTATACCCGGGACAGGGGGGCGAGCAGTACTTC.

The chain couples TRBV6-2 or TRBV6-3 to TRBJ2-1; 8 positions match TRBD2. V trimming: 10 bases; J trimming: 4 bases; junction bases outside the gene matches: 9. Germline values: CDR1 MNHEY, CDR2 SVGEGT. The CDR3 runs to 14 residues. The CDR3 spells CATFSGISYNEQFF. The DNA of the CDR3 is TGTGCCACCTTTAGCGGGATTTCTTACAATGAGCAGTTCTTC.

This CDR3 reads CASTWTEQHQPQHF. CDR3 DNA: TGTGCCAGCACCTGGACGGAGCAGCACCAGCCCCAGCATTTT. This chain joins TRBV28 and TRBJ1-5; no clear D gene. V lost 7 bases, J lost 7 bases, and 17 bases lay in between. The germline gives CDR1 MDHEN, CDR2 SYDVKM. This CDR3 region has 14 residues.

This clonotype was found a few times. The CDR3 region is CASSLTRAYEQYF. The CDR3 region has the DNA TGTGCCAGCAGTCTGACACGGGCCTACGAGCAGTACTTC. This chain uses TRBV27 with TRBJ2-7; D uncertain. The V end lost 5 bases, the J end lost 2 bases, and 10 bases lay between the germline ends. Germline V lookup: CDR1 MNHEY, CDR2 SMNVEV (reference sequence). This CDR3 is 13 amino acids long.

CDR3 in amino acids: CASSLALGRNEKLFF. For the CDR3, the DNA is TGTGCCAGCAGCTTAGCTTTGGGACGTAATGAAAAACTGTTTTTT. The chain employs TRBV7-6 and TRBJ1-4; tentative D call: TRBD1 (5 bases). V was shortened by 0 bases and J by 4 bases, with 9 bases between the two germline ends. Per germline, CDR1 SGHVS and CDR2 FNYEAQ. This CDR3 is 15 amino acids long.

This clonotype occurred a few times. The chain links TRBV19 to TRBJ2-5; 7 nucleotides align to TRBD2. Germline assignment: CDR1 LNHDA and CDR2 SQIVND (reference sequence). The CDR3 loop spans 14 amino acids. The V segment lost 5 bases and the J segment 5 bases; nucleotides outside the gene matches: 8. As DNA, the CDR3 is TGTGCCAGTAGTCGGGGGGAGGGATTTGAGACCCAGTACTTC. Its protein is CASSRGEGFETQYF.

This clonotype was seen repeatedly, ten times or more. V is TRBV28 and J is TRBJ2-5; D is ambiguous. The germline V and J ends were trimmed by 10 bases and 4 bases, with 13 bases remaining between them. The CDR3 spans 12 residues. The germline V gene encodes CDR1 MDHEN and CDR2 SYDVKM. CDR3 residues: CATLRPPETQYF. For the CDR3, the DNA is TGTGCCACCTTGAGACCTCCAGAGACCCAGTACTTC. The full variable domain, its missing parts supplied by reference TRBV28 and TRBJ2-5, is DVKVTQSSRYLVKRTGEKVFLECVQDMDHENMFWYRQDPGLGLRLIYFSYDVKMKEKGDIPEGYSVSREKKERFSLILESASTNQTSMYLCATLRPPETQYFGPGTRLLVL.

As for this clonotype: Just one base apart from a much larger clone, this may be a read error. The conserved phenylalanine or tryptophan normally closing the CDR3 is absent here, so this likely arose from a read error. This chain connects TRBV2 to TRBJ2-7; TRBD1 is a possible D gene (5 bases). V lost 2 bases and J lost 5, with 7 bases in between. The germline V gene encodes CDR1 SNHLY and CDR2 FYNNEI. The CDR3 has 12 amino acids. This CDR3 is CASSELTDEQYL. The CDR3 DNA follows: TGTGCCAGCAGTGAATTGACAGACGAGCAGTACCTC.

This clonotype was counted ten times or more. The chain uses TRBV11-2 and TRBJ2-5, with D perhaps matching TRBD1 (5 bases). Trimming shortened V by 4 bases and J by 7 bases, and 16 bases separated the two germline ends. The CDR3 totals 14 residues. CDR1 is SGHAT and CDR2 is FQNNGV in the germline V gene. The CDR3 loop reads CASSSNGASGTQYF. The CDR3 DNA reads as TGTGCCAGCAGCTCAAATGGGGCCTCGGGGACCCAGTACTTC. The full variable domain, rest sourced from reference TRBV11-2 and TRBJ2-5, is EAGVAQSPRYKIIEKRQSVAFWCNPISGHATLYWYQQILGQGPKLLIQFQNNGVVDDSQLPKDRFSAERLKGVDSTLKIQPAKLEDSAVYLCASSSNGASGTQYFGPGTRLLVL.

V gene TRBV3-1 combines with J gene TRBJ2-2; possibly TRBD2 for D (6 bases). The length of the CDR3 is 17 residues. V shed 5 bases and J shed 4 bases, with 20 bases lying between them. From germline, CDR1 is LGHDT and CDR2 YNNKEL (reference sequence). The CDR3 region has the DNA TGTGCCAGCAGCACCCCCCGAGCGGGTCGCTCCACCGGGGAGCTGTTTTTT. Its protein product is CASSTPRAGRSTGELFF.

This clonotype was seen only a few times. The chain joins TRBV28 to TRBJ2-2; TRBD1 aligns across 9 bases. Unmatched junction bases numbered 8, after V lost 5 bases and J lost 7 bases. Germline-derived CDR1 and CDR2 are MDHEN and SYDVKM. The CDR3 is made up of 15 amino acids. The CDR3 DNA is TGTGCCAGCAGTACAGGGGGCGGAGGAAACGGGGAGCTGTTTTTT. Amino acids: CASSTGGGGNGELFF.

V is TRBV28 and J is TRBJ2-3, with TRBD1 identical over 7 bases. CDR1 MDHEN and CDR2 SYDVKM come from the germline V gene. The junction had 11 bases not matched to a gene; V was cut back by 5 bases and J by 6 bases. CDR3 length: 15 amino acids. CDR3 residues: CASSPNRGWRDTQYF. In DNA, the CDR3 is TGTGCCAGCAGTCCGAACAGGGGTTGGAGGGATACGCAGTATTTT.

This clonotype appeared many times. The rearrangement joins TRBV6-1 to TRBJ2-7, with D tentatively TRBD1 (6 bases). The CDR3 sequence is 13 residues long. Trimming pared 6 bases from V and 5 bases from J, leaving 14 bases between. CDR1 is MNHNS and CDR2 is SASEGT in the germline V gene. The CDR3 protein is CASRNRAVDEQYF. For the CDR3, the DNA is TGTGCCAGCAGGAACAGGGCCGTCGACGAGCAGTACTTC.

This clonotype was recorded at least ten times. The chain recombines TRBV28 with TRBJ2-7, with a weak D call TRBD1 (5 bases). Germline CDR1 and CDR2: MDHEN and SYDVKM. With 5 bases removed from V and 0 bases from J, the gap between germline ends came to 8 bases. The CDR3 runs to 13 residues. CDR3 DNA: TGTGCCAGCAGTACCGGACACTCCTACGAGCAGTACTTC. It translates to CASSTGHSYEQYF.

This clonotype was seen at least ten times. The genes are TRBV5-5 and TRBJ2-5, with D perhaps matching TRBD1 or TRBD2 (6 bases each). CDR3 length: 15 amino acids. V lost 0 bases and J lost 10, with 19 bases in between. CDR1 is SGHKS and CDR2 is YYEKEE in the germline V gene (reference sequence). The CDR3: CASSLVRGPEGDQYF. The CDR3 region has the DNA TGTGCCAGCAGCTTGGTACGGGGCCCGGAGGGGGACCAGTACTTC.

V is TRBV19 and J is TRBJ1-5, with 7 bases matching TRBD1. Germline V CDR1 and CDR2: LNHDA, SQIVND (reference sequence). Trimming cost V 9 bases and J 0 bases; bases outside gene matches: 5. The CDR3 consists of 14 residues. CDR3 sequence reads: CASQGDYSNQPQHF. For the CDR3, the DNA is TGTGCCAGCCAGGGGGATTATAGCAATCAGCCCCAGCATTTT. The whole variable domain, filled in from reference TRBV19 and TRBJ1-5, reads DGGITQSPKYLFRKEGQNVTLSCEQNLNHDAMYWYRQDPGQGLRLIYYSQIVNDFQKGDIAEGYSVSREKKESFPLTVTSAQKNPTAFYLCASQGDYSNQPQHFGDGTRLSIL.